A single sample gave rise to the 4 T cell receptor beta chains below, sequenced in a study of shared clonotypes between healthy human individuals. The repertoire was sequenced with immunoSEQ multiplex PCR; TCRdb's copy has only in-frame clones and lacks some. The repertoire includes 600,000 to 700,000 clones, roughly 72% of them detected once, and around 1.8% sits in the top ten. The sequencing sample was made of memory CD4+ T cells sorted from blood. Subset defined: CD45RA-negative fraction. These receptor sequences come from a woman in her twenties or thirties in good health.

Remarks on this clone: Other DNA sequences in the same sample also yield this CDR3. The rearrangement joins TRBV4-1 to TRBJ2-7; 11 bases are a match to TRBD2. V was pared by 0 bases and J by 4 bases, with 2 bases of the junction left unmatched. The CDR3 has 15 amino acids. Germline V gene sequence: CDR1 MGHRA, CDR2 YSYEKL. In nucleotides, the CDR3 is TGCGCCAGCAGCCAAGAAACTAGCGGGAGATACGAGCAGTACTTC. This codes for CASSQETSGRYEQYF.

The chain uses TRBV7-2 and TRBJ2-1; 9 positions match TRBD2. The CDR3 is 15 amino acids. The V gene's germline CDR1 is SGHTA and CDR2 FQGNSA. V dropped 0 bases and J dropped 6; count of bases not matched to a gene: 3. The CDR3, as DNA: TGTGCCAGCAGCTTAGCTAGCGGGAGTTTCAATGAGCAGTTCTTC. Protein: CASSLASGSFNEQFF.

The V gene is TRBV11-2, the J gene TRBJ1-4; 7 nucleotides agree with TRBD1. Germline lookup yields CDR1 SGHAT and CDR2 FQNNGV. The CDR3 has 14 residues. With V trimmed by 6 bases and J by 6 bases, 7 bases remained unmatched. The DNA of the CDR3 is TGTGCCAGCAGGAGGGGGCCAGGTTATGAAAAACTGTTTTTT. Its protein is CASRRGPGYEKLFF.

The rearrangement joins TRBV5-1 to TRBJ1-3; D possibly corresponds to TRBD1 (5 bases). Germline CDR1 SGHRS, CDR2 YFSETQ. This CDR3 is built from 13 residues. Trimming removed 7 bases at V and 4 bases at J, with 12 bases between. Written as DNA, the CDR3 is TGCGCCAGCGGGTCAGGGCAAGGAAACACCATATATTTT. It translates to CASGSGQGNTIYF.